A selection of T cell receptor beta chains follows, all from one sample in a study of regulatory T cells in long-lasting Graves disease. MiXCR, run by TCRdb on the multiplex PCR reads, gives a single entry per CDR3 protein. The sample has a few hundred thousand distinct CDR3 sequences; roughly 20% are singletons. The data also belong to a second study, concerning T cells in Graves' hyperthyroidism and ophthalmopathy.

Here the sequenced sample was peripheral blood mononuclear cells (PBMCs), taken at new diagnosis, from a patient treated with antithyroid drugs. All receptors come from a woman between 25 and 40 years old with Graves disease. The CDR3 runs from the conserved cysteine through the conserved F or W. A D gene is named only where the DNA matches it firmly. Size tells how often a clone was seen (once, few, many) or the class of an expanded clone, and some rows leave it out.

clone_size j_call v_call d_call cdr3_nt cdr3_aa
NA TRBJ2-3 TRBV15 NA TGTGCCACCAGTCCCTTAGGGAATACGCAGTATTTT CATSPLGNTQYF
many TRBJ2-5 TRBV9 NA TGTGCCGGGTCAAAGGGAGTGCGAGAGACCCAGTACTTC CAGSKGVRETQYF
many TRBJ1-2 TRBV28 NA TGTGCCAGCAGTTTCCCGGCTGATACAGGGTATGGCTACACCTTC CASSFPADTGYGYTF
many TRBJ2-3 TRBV5-1 NA TGTGCCAGCAGCTTAGGTGGAATGGGGACAGATACGCAGTATTTT CASSLGGMGTDTQYF
few TRBJ2-3 TRBV5-4 NA TGTGCCAGCAGCTTGGCCGGCCCGCAGTATTTT CASSLAGPQYF
many TRBJ2-5 TRBV18 TRBD2 TGTGCCAGCACACCAACGGGACTAGCGATAGGGGAGACCCAGTACTTC CASTPTGLAIGETQYF
many TRBJ1-4 TRBV30 NA TGTGCCTGGAGTCCAGGGGACTCGACTAATGAAAAACTGTTTTTT CAWSPGDSTNEKLFF
many TRBJ2-1 TRBV7-9 NA TGTGCCAGCAGCGAGGGACGGTACAATGAGCAGTTCTTC CASSEGRYNEQFF
NA TRBJ2-3 TRBV4-1 NA TGCGCCAGCAGCCAAACGGGGGTGGGCACAGATACGCAGTATTTT CASSQTGVGTDTQYF
many TRBJ1-2 TRBV28 NA TGTGCCAGCAGTTCGTGGGGGGGTCTTAACTATGGCTACACCTTC CASSSWGGLNYGYTF
many TRBJ2-3 TRBV24-1 NA TGTGCCACCAGTGATCCGGGGCCCACAGATACGCAGTATTTT CATSDPGPTDTQYF
NA TRBJ1-6 TRBV6-4 TRBD1 TGTGCCAGCAGTTCGGACAGGGGGGGGGCACCCCTCCACTTT CASSSDRGGAPLHF
NA TRBJ1-1 TRBV10-1 NA TGCGCCAGCAGTGACCGGGAAACCGAAGCTTTCTTT CASSDRETEAFF
many TRBJ2-1 TRBV2 NA TGTGCCAGCTCCAGGTACAATGAGCAGTTCTTC CASSRYNEQFF
many TRBJ2-7 TRBV4-1 TRBD2 TGCGCCAGCAGCCAAGGGACTAGCGGGTATTACTCCTACGAGCAGTACTTC CASSQGTSGYYSYEQYF
many TRBJ1-4 TRBV27 NA TGTGCCAGCAGTTTCATTATCGGGTTCGGTAATGAAAAACTGTTTTTT CASSFIIGFGNEKLFF
few TRBJ1-3 TRBV4-1 NA TGCGCCAGCAGCTACGTTGGGGGGGGAAACACCATATATTTT CASSYVGGGNTIYF
many TRBJ1-5 TRBV5-8 NA TGTGCCAGCACCCTCCGGGGATATAGCAATCAGCCCCAGCATTTT CASTLRGYSNQPQHF
many TRBJ2-1 TRBV29-1 TRBD2 TGCAGCTTCGTCCGGGAGGGCATTTACAATGAGCAGTTCTTC CSFVREGIYNEQFF
many TRBJ1-2 TRBV27 NA TGTGCCAGCAGTTTAGGTTGGGGCGACGCCTATGGCTACACCTTC CASSLGWGDAYGYTF
few TRBJ2-1 TRBV30 TRBD2 TGTGCCTGGAGTGTAAAGCTAGCGGACAATGAGCAGTTCTTC CAWSVKLADNEQFF
many TRBJ2-3 TRBV20-1 TRBD2 TGCAGCAATAATGGACTAGCGGCAGATACGCAGTATTTT CSNNGLAADTQYF
many TRBJ2-3 TRBV20-1 NA TGCAGTGCTAGTGGCGTACTTAGCACAGATACGCAGTATTTT CSASGVLSTDTQYF
many TRBJ2-2 TRBV20-1 TRBD2 TGCAGTGCTAGAGAGGGGGGGAGTATAAACACCGGGGAGCTGTTTTTT CSAREGGSINTGELFF
few TRBJ2-7 TRBV18 TRBD2 TGTGCCAGCTCACCACCGGGACTAGCGGGAGCGGAAGAGCAGTACTTC CASSPPGLAGAEEQYF
NA TRBJ2-5 TRBV14 TRBD2 TGTGCCAGCAGCCAAGTAGCGGGGGACATTTTTCTTCAAGAGACCCAGTACTTC CASSQVAGDIFLQETQYF
many TRBJ2-7 TRBV24-1 NA TGTGCCACCAGTCGAAAAGGTGAGCGCGAGCAGTACTTC CATSRKGEREQYF
once TRBJ2-5 TRBV12-3/TRBV12-4 TRBD1 TGTGCCAGCAGTCAAACCGACAGGGGCCAAGAGACCCAGTACTTC CASSQTDRGQETQYF
many TRBJ1-2 TRBV10-1 TRBD1 TGCGCCAGCAGTGAGCGGCAGGGGGATGGCTACACCTTC CASSERQGDGYTF
many TRBJ2-7 TRBV2 NA TGTGCCAGCAAGGTGTCGGCGTCGGGGTCCTACGAGCAGTACTTC CASKVSASGSYEQYF
many TRBJ1-2 TRBV4-2 TRBD1 TGTGCCAGCAGCCATGGACAGACAGGGGTCTATGGCTACACCTTC CASSHGQTGVYGYTF
many TRBJ2-3 TRBV25-1 TRBD2 TGTGCCAGCAGTGAATCGCTGACTAGCGGGAGGAGCACAGATACGCAGTATTTT CASSESLTSGRSTDTQYF
many TRBJ1-1 TRBV19 NA TGTGCCAGTAGTATGGCCAAGAACACTGAAGCTTTCTTT CASSMAKNTEAFF
NA TRBJ1-2 TRBV6-2/TRBV6-3 TRBD1 TGTGCCAGCAGACCTGCCGGGACAGGCAACTATGGCTACACCTTC CASRPAGTGNYGYTF
NA TRBJ1-4 TRBV5-8 NA TGTGCCAGCAGCTTGGCCAGGGCGGGAGAAAAACTGTTTTTT CASSLARAGEKLFF
NA TRBJ2-1 TRBV20-1 TRBD2 TGCAGTGCTAGAGATGTCCTAGCGGACTACAATGAGCAGTTCTTC CSARDVLADYNEQFF
many TRBJ2-4 TRBV2 NA TGTGCCAGCAGAGAGGACGGAGCCAAAAACATTCAGTACTTC CASREDGAKNIQYF
NA TRBJ2-2 TRBV13 TRBD2 TGTGCCAGCAGCTATTTGCAAGGTGGGACTAGCGTCGGGGAGCTGTTTTTT CASSYLQGGTSVGELFF
NA TRBJ1-1 TRBV12-3/TRBV12-4 NA TGTGCCAGCAGTCACAGGGAGCCCGGTGAAGCTTTCTTT CASSHREPGEAFF
many TRBJ1-2 TRBV4-1 NA TGCGCCAGCAGCCAAGATTACGGGGCAGATTATGGCTACACCTTC CASSQDYGADYGYTF
many TRBJ1-6 TRBV27 TRBD1 TGTGCCAGCAGTACGGACAGGAGCTCCTATAATTCACCCCTCCACTTT CASSTDRSSYNSPLHF
many TRBJ1-3 TRBV9 NA TGTGCCAGCAGCGTAGTGGACAGTTTCTCTGGAAACACCATATATTTT CASSVVDSFSGNTIYF
many TRBJ2-3 TRBV6-2/TRBV6-3 NA TGTGCCAGCAGTGAGGGCAGGAATCTAGCTGGGACAGATACGCAGTATTTT CASSEGRNLAGTDTQYF
many TRBJ2-1 TRBV28 TRBD2 TGTGCCAGCAGCCCCCCTGGACTAGCGGGTAACAATGAGCAGTTCTTC CASSPPGLAGNNEQFF
many TRBJ1-1 TRBV7-2 NA TGTGCCAGCAGCTTAAAGGCATCGACAGCGAACACTGAAGCTTTCTTT CASSLKASTANTEAFF
many TRBJ1-2 TRBV10-2 TRBD1 TGCGCCAGCAGTGAGGAGAAGGGGGCATACTATGGCTACACCTTC CASSEEKGAYYGYTF
NA TRBJ1-1 TRBV6-1 NA TGTGCCAGCAGTGAACCCCTTCGGAGGGCTGAAGCTTTCTTT CASSEPLRRAEAFF
many TRBJ1-5 TRBV28 NA TGTGCCAGCACACCCCCCCGAGGGAGCCCCAATCAGCCCCAGCATTTT CASTPPRGSPNQPQHF